This T cell receptor beta chain is from a study of CD8+CD57+ T cells in acquired aplastic anemia. In the study overall: The DNA of sorted CD4+ and CD8+ cells averaged roughly 3.2 ug. Study-wide findings and caveats: For CD8+ Simpson's diversity, patients and controls showed no significant difference. Patients and controls were found to share twenty-nine CD8+ CDR3 sequences.

CD8+CD57+ cell expansion had been shown by flow cytometry in patients chosen for sequencing. Patients uniformly had severe acquired aplastic anemia. The template used for profiling TCR beta VDJ and CDR3 was genomic DNA. One entry per CDR3 protein, called by TCRdb with MiXCR from the reads. Here the sample spans about 200,000 distinct CDR3 sequences, about 62% being singletons. Many counts were recorded for this clonotype. The antigen is undetermined. Sequenced sample: sorted CD4+, CD8+, or CD8+CD57+ T cells (not recorded which) from PBMCs. This TCR was sampled from a human donor with aplastic anemia.

DNA of the CDR3: TGTGCCAGCAGTTTGACAGGGGGTCGCAATCAGCCCCAGCATTTT. It encodes CASSLTGGRNQPQHF. The chain has TRBV12-3 or TRBV12-4 and TRBJ1-5, with TRBD1 matching over 9 bases. The CDR3 totals 15 residues. V dropped 3 bases and J dropped 2; count of bases not matched to a gene: 2.